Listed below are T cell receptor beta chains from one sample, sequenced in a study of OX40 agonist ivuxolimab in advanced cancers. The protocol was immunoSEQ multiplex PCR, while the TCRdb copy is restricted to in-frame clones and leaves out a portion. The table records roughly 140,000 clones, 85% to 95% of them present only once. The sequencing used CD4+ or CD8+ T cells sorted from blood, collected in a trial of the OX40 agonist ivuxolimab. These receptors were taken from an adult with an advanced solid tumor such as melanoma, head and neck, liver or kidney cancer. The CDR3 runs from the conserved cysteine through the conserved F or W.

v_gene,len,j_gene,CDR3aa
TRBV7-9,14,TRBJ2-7,CASSRFGTSYEQYF
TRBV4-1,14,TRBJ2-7,CASSLERPPGEQYF
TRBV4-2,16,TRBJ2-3,CASSHPERLLTDTQYF
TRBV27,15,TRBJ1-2,CASSLIPEGNYGYTF
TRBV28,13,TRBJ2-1,CASSFRAQGEQFF
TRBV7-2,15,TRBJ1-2,CASSPRDRGGYGYTF
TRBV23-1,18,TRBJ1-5,CASREPGFCAFAYQPQHF
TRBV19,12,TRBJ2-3,CASSIVRELLYF
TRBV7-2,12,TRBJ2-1,CASSLRRLEQFF
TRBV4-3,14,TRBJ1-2,CASSQGALDYGYTF
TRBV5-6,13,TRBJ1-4,CASSLERGGKLFF
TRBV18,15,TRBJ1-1,CASSPPSLGETEAFF
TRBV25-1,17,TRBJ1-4,CASSEGGRGPDGEKLFF
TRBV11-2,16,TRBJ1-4,CASSFGTGGPNEKLFF
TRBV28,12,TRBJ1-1,CAGRSRRTEAFF